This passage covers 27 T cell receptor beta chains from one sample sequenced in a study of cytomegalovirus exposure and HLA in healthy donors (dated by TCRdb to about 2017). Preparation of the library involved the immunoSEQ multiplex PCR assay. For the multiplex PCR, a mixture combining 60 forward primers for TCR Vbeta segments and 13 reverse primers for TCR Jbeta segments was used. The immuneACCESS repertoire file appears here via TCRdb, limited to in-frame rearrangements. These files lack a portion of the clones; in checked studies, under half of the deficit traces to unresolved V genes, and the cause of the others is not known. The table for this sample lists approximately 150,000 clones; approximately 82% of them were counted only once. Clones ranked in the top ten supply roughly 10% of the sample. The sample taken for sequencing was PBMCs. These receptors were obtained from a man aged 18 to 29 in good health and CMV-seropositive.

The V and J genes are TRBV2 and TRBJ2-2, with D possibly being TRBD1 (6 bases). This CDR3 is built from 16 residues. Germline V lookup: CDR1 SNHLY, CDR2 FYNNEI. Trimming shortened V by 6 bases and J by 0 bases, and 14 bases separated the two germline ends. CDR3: CASSKQGITNTGELFF. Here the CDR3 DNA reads TGTGCCAGCAGCAAACAGGGAATTACGAACACCGGGGAGCTGTTTTTT.

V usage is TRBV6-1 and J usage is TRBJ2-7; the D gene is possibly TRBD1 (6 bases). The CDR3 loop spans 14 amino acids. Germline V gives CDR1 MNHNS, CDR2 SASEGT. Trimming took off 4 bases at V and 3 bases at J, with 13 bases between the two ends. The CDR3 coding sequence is TGTGCCAGCAGTGGCGGACAGCTCATCTACGAGCAGTACTTC. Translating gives CASSGGQLIYEQYF.

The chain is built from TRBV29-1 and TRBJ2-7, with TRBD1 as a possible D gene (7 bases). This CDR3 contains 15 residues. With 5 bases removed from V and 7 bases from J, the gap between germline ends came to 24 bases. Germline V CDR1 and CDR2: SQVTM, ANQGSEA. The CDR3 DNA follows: TGCAGCGTTCAAAGGGGGACAATCCCAGGGGGGGAGCAGTACTTC. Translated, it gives CSVQRGTIPGGEQYF.

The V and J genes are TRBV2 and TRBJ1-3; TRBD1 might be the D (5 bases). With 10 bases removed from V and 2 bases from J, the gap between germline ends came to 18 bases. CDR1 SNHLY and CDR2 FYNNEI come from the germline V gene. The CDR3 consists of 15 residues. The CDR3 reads CATRRGGLAGNTIYF. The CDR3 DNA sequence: TGTGCCACCCGGAGGGGAGGACTCGCTGGAAACACCATATATTTT.

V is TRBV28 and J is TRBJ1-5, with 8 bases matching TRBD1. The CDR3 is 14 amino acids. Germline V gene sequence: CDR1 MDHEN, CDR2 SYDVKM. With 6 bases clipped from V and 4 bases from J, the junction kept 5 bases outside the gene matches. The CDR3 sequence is CASRGTGGNQPQHF. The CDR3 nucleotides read TGTGCCAGCAGAGGCACAGGGGGGAATCAGCCCCAGCATTTT. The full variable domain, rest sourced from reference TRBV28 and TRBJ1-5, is DVKVTQSSRYLVKRTGEKVFLECVQDMDHENMFWYRQDPGLGLRLIYFSYDVKMKEKGDIPEGYSVSREKKERFSLILESASTNQTSMYLCASRGTGGNQPQHFGDGTRLSIL.

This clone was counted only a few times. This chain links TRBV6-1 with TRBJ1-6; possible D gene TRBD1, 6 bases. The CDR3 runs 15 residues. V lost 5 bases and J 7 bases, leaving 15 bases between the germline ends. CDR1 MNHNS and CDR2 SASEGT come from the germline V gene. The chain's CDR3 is CASSRTGPPNSPLHF. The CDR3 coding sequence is TGTGCCAGCAGTCGAACAGGGCCCCCCAATTCACCCCTCCACTTT.

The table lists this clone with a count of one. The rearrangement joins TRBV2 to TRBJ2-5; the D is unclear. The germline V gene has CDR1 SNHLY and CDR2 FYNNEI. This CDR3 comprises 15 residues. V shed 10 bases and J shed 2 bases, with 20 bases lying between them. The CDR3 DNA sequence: TGTGCCACCCCCGGATTAAACGGGTTACAAGAGACCCAGTACTTC. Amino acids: CATPGLNGLQETQYF.

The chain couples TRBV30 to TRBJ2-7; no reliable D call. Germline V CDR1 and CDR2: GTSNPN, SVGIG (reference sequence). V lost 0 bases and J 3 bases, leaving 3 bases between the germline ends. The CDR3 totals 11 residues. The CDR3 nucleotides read TGTGCCTGGAGTGTATACTACGAGCAGTACTTC. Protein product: CAWSVYYEQYF.

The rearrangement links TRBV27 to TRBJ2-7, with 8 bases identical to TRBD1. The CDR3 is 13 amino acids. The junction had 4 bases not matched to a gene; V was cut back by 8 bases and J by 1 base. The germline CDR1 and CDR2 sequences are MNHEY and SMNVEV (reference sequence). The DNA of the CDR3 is TGTGCCAGCTCGGACAGGGTTTCCTACGAGCAGTACTTC. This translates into CASSDRVSYEQYF.

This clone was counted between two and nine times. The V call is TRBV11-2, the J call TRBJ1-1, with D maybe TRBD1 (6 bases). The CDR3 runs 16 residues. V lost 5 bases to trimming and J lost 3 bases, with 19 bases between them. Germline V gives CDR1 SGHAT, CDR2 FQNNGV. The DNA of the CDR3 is TGTGCCAGCAGCGGACACAGGGATCGCCTGGACACTGAAGCTTTCTTT. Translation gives CASSGHRDRLDTEAFF.

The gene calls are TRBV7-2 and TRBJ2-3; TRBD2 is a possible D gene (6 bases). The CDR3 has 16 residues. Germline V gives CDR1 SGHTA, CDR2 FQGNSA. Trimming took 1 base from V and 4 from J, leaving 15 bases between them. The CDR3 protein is CASSLGPGRSPDTQYF. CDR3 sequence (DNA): TGTGCCAGCAGCTTAGGTCCCGGGAGATCCCCAGATACGCAGTATTTT.

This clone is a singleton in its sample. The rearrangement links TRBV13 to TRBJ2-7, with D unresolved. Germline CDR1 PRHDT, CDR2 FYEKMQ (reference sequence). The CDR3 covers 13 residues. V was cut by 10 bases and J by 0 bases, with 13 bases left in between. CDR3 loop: CATSRRSSYEQYF. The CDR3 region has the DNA TGTGCCACCTCGCGGCGTAGCTCCTACGAGCAGTACTTC.

The CDR3 sequence: CASNQIGVETQYF. The CDR3 DNA follows: TGTGCCAGCAATCAGATAGGGGTGGAGACCCAGTACTTC. V gene TRBV28 combines with J gene TRBJ2-5; weak D call: TRBD1 (5 bases). V was shortened by 7 bases and J by 5 bases, with 14 bases between the two germline ends. The germline V gene encodes CDR1 MDHEN and CDR2 SYDVKM. The CDR3 sequence is 13 residues long.

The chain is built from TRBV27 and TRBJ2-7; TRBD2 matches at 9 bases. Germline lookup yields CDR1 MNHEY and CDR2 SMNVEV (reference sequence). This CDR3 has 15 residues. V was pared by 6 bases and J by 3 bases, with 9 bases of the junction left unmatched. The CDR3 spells CASSLRLAGLYEQYF. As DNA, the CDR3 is TGTGCCAGCAGCCTGAGGCTAGCGGGACTCTACGAGCAGTACTTC.

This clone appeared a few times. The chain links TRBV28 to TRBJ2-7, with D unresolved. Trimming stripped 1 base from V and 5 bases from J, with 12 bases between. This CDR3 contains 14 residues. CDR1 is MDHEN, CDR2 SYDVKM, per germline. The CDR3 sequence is CASSLSLVLDEQYF. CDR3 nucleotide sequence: TGTGCCAGCAGTTTATCCCTCGTTCTAGACGAGCAGTACTTC.

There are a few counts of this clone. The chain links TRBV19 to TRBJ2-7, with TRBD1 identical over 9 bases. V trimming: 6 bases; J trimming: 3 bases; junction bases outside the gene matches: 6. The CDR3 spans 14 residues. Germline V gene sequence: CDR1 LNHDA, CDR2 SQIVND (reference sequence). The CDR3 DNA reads TGTGCCAGTAGCACAGGGGGCTTTCTCTACGAGCAGTACTTC. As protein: CASSTGGFLYEQYF.

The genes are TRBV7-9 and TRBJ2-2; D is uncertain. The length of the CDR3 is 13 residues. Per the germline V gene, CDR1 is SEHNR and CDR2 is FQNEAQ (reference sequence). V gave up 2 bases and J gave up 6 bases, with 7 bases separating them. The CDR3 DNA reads TGTGCCAGCAGCTTAATCCTGTCCGGGGAGCTGTTTTTT. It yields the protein CASSLILSGELFF.

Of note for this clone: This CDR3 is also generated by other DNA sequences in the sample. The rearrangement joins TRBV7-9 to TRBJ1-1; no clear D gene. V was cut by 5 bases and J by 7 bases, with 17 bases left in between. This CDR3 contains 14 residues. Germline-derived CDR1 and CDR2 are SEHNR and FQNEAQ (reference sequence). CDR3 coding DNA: TGTGCCAGCAGCCTAGATACCCACGGGGATGAAGCTTTCTTT. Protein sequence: CASSLDTHGDEAFF.

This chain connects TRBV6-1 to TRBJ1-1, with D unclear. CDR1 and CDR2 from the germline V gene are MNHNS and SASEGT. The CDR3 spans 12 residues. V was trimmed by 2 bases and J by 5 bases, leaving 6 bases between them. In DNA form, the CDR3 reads TGTGCCAGCAGTGAACCGGGTACTGAAGCTTTCTTT. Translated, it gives CASSEPGTEAFF.

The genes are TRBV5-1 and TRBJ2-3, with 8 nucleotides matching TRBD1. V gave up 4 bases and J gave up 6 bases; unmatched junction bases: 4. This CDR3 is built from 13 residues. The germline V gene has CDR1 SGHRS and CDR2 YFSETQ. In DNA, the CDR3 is TGCGCCAGCAGCACACAGGGGGAGGATACGCAGTATTTT. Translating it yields CASSTQGEDTQYF.

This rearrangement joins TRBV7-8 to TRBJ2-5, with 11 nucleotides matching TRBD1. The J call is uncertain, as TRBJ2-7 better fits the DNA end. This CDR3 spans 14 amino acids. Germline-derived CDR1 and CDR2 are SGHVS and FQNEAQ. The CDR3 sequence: CASSPRDRGYEQYF. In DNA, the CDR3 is TGTGCCAGCAGCCCCCGGGACAGGGGGTACGAGCAGTACTTC.

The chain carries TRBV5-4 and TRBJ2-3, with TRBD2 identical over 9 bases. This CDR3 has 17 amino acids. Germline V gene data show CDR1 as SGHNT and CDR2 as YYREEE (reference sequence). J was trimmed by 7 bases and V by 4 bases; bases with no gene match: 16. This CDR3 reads CASSIPTSGTLPNTQYF. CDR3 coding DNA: TGTGCCAGCAGCATCCCGACTAGCGGCACCCTCCCTAATACGCAGTATTTT.

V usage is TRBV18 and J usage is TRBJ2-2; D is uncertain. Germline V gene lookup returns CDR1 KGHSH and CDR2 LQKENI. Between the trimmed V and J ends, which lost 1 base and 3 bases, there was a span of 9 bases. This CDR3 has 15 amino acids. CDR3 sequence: CASSPRQSDTGELFF. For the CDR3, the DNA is TGTGCCAGCTCACCACGCCAGTCTGACACCGGGGAGCTGTTTTTT.

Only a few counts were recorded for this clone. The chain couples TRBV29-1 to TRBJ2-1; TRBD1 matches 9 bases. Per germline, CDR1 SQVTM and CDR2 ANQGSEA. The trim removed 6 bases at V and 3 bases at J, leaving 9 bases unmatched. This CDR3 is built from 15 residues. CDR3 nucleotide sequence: TGCAGCGTGGACAGGGGTAGCGGAGACTACAATGAGCAGTTCTTC. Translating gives CSVDRGSGDYNEQFF.

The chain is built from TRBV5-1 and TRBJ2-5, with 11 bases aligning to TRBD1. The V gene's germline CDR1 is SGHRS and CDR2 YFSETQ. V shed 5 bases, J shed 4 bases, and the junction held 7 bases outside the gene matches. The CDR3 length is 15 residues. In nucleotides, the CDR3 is TGCGCCAGCAGTATCCGGACAGGGGGCTCAGAGACCCAGTACTTC. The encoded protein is CASSIRTGGSETQYF.

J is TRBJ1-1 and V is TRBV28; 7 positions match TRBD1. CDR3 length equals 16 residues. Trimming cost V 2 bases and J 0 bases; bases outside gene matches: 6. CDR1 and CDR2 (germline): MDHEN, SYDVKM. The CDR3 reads CASSLEAGGMNTEAFF. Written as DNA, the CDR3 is TGTGCCAGCAGTTTAGAGGCAGGGGGAATGAACACTGAAGCTTTCTTT.

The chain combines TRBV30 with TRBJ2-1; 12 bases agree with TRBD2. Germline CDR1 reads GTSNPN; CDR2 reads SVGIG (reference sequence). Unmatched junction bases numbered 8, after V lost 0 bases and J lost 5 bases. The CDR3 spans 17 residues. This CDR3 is CAWSVGRTSGINNEQFF. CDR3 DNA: TGTGCCTGGAGTGTGGGGAGGACTAGCGGGATCAACAATGAGCAGTTCTTC.